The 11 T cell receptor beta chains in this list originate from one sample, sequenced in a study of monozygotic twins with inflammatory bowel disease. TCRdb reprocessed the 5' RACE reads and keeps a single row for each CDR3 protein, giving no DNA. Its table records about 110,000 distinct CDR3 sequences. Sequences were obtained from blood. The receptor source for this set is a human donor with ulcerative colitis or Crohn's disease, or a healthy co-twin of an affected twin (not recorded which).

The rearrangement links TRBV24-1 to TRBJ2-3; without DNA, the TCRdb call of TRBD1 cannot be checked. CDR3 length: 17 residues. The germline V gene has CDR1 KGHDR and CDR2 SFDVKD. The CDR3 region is CATSDFRARGGTDTQYF.

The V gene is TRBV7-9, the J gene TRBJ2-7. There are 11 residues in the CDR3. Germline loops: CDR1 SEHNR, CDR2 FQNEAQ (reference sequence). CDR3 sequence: CASSLGDEQYF.

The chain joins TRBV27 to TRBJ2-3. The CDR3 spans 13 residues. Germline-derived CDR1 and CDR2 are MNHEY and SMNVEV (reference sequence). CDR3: CASSFIDTDTQYF.

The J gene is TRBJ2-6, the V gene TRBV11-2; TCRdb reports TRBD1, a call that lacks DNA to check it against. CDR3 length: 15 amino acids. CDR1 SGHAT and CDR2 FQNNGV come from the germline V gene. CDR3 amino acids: CASGDRHSGANVLTF.

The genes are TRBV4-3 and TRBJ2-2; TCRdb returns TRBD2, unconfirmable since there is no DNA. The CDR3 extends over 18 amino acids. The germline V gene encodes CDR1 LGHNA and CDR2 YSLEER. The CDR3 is CASSQEGGREFGHGELFF.

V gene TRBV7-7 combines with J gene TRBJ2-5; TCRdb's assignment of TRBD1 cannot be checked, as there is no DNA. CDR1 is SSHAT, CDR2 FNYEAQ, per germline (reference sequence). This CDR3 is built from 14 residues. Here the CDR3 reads CASSSPGQGETQYF.

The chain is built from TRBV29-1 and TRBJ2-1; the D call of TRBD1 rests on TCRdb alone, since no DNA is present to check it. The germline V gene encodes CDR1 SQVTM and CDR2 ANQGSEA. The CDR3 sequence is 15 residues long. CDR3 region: CSVHGGIGYNNEQFF.

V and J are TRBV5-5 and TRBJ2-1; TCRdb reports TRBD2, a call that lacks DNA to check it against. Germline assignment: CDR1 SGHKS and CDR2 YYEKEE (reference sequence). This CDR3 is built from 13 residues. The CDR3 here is CASSPLEGNEQFF.

CDR3 residues: CASSPGTGALTDTQYF. The chain recombines TRBV7-3 with TRBJ2-3; TCRdb gives TRBD1 as the D gene, but with no DNA this cannot be confirmed. The CDR3 contains 16 residues. Germline loops: CDR1 SGHTA, CDR2 FQGTGA.

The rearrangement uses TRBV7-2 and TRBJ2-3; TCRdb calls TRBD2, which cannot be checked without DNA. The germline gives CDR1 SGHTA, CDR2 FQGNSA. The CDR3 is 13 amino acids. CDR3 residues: CASSPPGTDTQYF.

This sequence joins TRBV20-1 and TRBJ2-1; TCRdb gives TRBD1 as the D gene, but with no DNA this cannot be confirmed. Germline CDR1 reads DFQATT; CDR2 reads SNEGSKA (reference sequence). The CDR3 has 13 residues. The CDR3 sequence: CSAPTGSYNEQFF.